This T cell receptor (beta chain) was sequenced in a study of shared clonotypes between healthy human individuals. Study-wide background: The plates for each donor numbered three CD4 naive, three CD4 memory, two CD8 naive and one CD8 memory. General study points: On the whole, naive subsets had larger estimated richness than memory subsets had.

To note about this clone: No antigen is known for it.

This table comes from immunoSEQ multiplex PCR, and its TCRdb copy is limited to in-frame clones, with some not included. The data show more than 1,200,000 clones, less than 99% seen once. Sequenced sample: naive CD4+ T cells sorted from blood. As to subset: CD45RA+ positively selected. This clonotype was sampled from a man aged 30 to 39 in good health.

The CDR3 DNA is TGTGCCAGCAGTCCTTCGACATGGGGCGGGGAGCTGTTTTTT. This encodes CASSPSTWGGELFF. The rearrangement joins TRBV2 to TRBJ2-2; D remains unclear. The CDR3 length is 14 residues. Trimming took 5 bases from V and 7 from J, leaving 14 bases between them. CDR1 is SNHLY and CDR2 is FYNNEI in the germline V gene.